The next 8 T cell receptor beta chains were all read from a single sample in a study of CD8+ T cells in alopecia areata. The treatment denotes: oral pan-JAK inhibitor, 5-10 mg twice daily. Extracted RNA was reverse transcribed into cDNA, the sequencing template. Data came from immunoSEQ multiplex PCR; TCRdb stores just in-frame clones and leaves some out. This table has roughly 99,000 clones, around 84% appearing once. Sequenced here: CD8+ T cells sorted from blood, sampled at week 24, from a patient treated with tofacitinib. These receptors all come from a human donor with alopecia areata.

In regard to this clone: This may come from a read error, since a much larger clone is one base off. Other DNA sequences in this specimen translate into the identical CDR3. The CDR3 DNA reads as TGTGCCTACGTGGGGAGTTCGGGAAACATCCAGTACTTC. It yields the protein CAYVGSSGNIQYF. This sequence joins TRBV30 and TRBJ2-4, with D tentatively TRBD2 (5 bases). The germline gives CDR1 GTSNPN, CDR2 SVGIG (reference sequence). The CDR3 has 13 amino acids.

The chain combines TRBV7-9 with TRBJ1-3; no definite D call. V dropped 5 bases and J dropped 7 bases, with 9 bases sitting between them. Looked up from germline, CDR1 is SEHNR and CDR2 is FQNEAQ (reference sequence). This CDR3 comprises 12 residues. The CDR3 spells CASSRDRNTIYF. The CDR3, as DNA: TGTGCCAGCAGCCGAGATCGGAACACCATATATTTT.

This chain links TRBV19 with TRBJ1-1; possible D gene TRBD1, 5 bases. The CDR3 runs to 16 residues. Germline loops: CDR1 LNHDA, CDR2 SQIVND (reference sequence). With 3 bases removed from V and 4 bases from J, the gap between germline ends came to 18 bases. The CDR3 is CASSIWQGGILTEAFF. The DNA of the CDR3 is TGTGCCAGTAGTATTTGGCAGGGTGGTATTCTCACTGAAGCTTTCTTT.

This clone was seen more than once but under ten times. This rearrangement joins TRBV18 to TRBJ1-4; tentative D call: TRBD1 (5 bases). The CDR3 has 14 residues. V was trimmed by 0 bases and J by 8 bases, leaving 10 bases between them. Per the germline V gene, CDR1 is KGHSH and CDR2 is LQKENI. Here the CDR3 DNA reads TGTGCCAGCTCACCACCCGGGGCTGAAGAAAAACTGTTTTTT. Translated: CASSPPGAEEKLFF.

Written as DNA, the CDR3 is TGTGCCAGCAGCCGAACCGGAATGTGGGGCTACACCTTC. Translated: CASSRTGMWGYTF. This chain joins TRBV7-9 and TRBJ1-2; D call uncertain. CDR3 length: 13 amino acids. Between the trimmed V and J ends, which lost 5 bases and 8 bases, there was a span of 15 bases. The germline V gene has CDR1 SEHNR and CDR2 FQNEAQ (reference sequence).

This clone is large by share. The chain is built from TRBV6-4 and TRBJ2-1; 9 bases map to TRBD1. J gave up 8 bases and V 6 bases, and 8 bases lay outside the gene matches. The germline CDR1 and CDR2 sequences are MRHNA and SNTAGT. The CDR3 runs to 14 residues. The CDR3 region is CASSRDRETHEQFF. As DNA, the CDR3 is TGTGCCAGCAGCCGGGACAGGGAGACTCATGAGCAGTTCTTC.

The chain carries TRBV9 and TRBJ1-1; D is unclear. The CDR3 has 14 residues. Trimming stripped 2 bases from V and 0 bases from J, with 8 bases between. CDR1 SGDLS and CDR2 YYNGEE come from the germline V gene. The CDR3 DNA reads TGTGCCAGCAGCGTCGAAGGAATGAACACTGAAGCTTTCTTT. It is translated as CASSVEGMNTEAFF.

CDR3 sequence: CASSPRRGSTDTQYF. CDR3 bases: TGTGCCAGCAGCCCAAGGAGGGGGAGCACAGATACGCAGTATTTT. The chain is built from TRBV21-1 and TRBJ2-3. TRBV21-1 represents a pseudogene. CDR3 size: 15 residues.